The T cell receptor (beta chain) under discussion was sequenced for a study of human T cells and chemical hapten exposure. TCRdb re-called the RACE reads with MiXCR, one entry per CDR3 protein. The sample gives more than 55,000 distinct CDR3 sequences, more than 7.5% of which show up once; around 10% is in the top ten. Germline CDR1 is SQVTM and CDR2 is ANQGSEA. V lost 6 bases and J lost 15, with 24 bases in between. CDR3 length equals 13 residues. As for time point: pre-sensitization, week 0. As for treatment: therapeutic diphenylcyclopropenone sensitization with weekly scalp DPC. The source is a man aged 35 to 55 with alopecia areata. Some clones in this sample may be carry-over from other donors' samples. V and J are TRBV29-1 and TRBJ2-1; D may correspond to TRBD1 or TRBD2 (6 bases each). The specimen was whole blood, collected in connection with sensitization to the hapten diphenylcyclopropenone (DPC). Here the CDR3 DNA reads TGCAGCGTCGACCGGGGGCGTGGGGACGGCCCGTTCTTC. Its translation: CSVDRGRGDGPFF.